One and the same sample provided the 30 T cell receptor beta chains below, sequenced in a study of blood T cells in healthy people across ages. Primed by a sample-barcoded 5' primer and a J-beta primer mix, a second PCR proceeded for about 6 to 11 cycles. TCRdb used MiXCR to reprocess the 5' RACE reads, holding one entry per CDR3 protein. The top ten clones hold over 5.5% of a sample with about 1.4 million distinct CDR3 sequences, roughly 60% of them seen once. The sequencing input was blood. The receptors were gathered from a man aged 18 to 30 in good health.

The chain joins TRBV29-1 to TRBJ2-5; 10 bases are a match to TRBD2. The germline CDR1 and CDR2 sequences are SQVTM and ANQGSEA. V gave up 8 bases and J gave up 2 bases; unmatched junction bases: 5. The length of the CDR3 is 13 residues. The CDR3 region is CSSSLAGQETQYF. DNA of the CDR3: TGCAGCTCCTCACTAGCGGGGCAAGAGACCCAGTACTTC.

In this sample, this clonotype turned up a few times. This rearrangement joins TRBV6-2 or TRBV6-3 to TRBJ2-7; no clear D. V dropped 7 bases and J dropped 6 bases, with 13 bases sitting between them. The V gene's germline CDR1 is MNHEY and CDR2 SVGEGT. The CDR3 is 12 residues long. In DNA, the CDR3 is TGTGCCAGCACTCCCCTAACGGGCGAGCAGTACTTC. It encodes CASTPLTGEQYF.

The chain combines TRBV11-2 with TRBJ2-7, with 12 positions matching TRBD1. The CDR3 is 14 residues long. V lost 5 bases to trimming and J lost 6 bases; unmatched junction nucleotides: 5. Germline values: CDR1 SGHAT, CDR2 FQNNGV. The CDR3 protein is CASSMGQGASEQYF. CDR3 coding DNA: TGTGCCAGCAGCATGGGACAGGGGGCTTCCGAGCAGTACTTC.

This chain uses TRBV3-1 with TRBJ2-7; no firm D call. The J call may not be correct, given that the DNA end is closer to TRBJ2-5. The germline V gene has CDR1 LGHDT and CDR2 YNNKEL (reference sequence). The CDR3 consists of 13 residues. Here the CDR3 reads CASSQGREETQYF. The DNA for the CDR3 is TGTGCCAGCAGCCAGGGTAGGGAAGAGACCCAGTACTTC.

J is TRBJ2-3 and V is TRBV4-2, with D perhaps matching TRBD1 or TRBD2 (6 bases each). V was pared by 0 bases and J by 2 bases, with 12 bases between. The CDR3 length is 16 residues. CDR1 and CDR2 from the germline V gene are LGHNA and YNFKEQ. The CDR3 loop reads CASSQDKGGYTDTQYF. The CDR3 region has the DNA TGTGCCAGCAGCCAAGACAAGGGGGGCTACACAGATACGCAGTATTTT.

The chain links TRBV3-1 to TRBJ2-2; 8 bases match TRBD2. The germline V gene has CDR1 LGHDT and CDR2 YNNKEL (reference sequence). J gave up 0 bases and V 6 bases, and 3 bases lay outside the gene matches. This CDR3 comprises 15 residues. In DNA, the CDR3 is TGTGCCAGCAGACCGGGACTAGCGAACACCGGGGAGCTGTTTTTT. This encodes CASRPGLANTGELFF.

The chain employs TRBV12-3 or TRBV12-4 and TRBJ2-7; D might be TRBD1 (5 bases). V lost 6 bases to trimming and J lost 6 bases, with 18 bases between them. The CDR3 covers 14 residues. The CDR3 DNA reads TGTGCCAGCAGAGGACACTCCCTTTCTAGCGAGCAGTACTTC. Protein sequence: CASRGHSLSSEQYF.

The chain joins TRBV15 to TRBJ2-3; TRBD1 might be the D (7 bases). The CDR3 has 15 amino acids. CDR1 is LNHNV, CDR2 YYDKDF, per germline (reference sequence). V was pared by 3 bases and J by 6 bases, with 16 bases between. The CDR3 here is CATSRRQGGVDTQYF. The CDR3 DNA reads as TGTGCCACCAGCAGGCGACAGGGAGGAGTCGATACGCAGTATTTT.

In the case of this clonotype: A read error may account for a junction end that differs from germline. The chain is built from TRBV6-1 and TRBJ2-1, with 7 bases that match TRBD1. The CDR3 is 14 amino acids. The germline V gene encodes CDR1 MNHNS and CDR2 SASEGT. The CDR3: CANSESGTANEQFF. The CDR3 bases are TGTGCCAACAGTGAATCCGGGACAGCTAATGAGCAGTTCTTC.

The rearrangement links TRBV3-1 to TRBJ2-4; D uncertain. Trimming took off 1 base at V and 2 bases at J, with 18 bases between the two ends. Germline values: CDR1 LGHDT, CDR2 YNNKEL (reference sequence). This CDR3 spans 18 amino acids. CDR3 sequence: CASSQVPADGYSKNIQYF. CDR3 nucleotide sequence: TGTGCCAGCAGCCAAGTTCCCGCGGACGGATACTCCAAAAACATTCAGTACTTC.

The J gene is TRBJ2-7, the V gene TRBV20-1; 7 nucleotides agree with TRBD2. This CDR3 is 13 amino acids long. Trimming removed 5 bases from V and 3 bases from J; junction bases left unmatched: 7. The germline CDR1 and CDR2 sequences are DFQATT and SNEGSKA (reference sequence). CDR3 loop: CSAGSGGNYEQYF. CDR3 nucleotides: TGCAGTGCTGGTTCGGGGGGTAACTACGAGCAGTACTTC.

CDR3 region: CASSDPREARVSYEQYF. DNA for the CDR3: TGTGCCAGCAGTGATCCCCGGGAGGCCCGGGTTTCCTACGAGCAGTACTTC. The V and J genes are TRBV2 and TRBJ2-7, with 7 bases identical to TRBD2. Per the germline V gene, CDR1 is SNHLY and CDR2 is FYNNEI. This CDR3 has 17 residues. J gave up 1 base and V 3 bases, and 12 bases lay outside the gene matches.

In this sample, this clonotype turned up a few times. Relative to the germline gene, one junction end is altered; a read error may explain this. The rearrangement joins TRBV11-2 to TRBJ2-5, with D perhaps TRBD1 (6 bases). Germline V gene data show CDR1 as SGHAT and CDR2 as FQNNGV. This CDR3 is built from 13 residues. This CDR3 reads CASTLTGQETQYF. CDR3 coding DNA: TGTGCCAGCACCTTGACAGGTCAAGAGACCCAGTATTTC.

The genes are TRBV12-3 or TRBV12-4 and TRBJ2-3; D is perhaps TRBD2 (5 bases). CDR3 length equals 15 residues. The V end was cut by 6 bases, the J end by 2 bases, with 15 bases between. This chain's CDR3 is CASSRGTGYTDTQYF. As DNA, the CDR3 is TGTGCCAGCAGCCGCGGAACGGGATACACAGATACGCAGTATTTT.

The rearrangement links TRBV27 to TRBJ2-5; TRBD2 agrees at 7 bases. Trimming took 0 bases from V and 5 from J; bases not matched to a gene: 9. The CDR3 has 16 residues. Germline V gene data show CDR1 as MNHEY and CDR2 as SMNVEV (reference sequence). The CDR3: CASSLSWGGSGETQYF. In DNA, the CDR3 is TGTGCCAGCAGTTTATCGTGGGGGGGGAGTGGGGAGACCCAGTACTTC.

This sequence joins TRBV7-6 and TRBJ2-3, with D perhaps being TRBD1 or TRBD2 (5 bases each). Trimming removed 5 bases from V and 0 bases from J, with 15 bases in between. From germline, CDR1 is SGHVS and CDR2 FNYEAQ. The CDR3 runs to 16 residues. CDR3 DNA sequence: TGTGCCAGCAGCCCGGGATGGGGCCCGAGCACAGATACGCAGTATTTT. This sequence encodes CASSPGWGPSTDTQYF.

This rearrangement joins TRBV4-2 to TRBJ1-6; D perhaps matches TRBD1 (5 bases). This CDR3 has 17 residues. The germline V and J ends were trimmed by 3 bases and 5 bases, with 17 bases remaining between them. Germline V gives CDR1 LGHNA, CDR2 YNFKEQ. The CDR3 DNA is TGTGCCAGCAGCCAGGTTCCGGTTGGGGGAGATAATTCACCCCTCCACTTT. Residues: CASSQVPVGGDNSPLHF.

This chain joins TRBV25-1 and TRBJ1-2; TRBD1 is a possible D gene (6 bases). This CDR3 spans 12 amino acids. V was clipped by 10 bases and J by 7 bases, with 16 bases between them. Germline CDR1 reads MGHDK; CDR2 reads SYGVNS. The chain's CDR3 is CAIQTRGGGYTF. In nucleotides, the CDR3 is TGTGCCATACAAACCCGAGGGGGTGGCTACACCTTC.

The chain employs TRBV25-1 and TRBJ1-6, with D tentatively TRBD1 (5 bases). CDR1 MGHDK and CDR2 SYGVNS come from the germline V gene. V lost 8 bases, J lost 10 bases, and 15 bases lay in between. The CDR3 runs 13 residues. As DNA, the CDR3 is TGTGCCAGCGGGTCGACAGCTTTATCACCCCTCCACTTT. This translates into CASGSTALSPLHF.

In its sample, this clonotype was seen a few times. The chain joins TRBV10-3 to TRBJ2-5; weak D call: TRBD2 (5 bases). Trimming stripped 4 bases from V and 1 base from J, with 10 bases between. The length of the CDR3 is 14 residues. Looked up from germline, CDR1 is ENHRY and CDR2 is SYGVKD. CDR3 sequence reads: CAISVASPQETQYF. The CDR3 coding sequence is TGTGCCATCAGTGTGGCTAGCCCCCAAGAGACCCAGTACTTC.

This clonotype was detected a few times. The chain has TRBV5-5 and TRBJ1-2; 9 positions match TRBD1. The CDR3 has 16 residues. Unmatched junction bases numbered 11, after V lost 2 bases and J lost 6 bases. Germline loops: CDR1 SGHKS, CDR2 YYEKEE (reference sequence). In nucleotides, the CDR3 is TGTGCCAGCAGCTTAACATCACAGGGGGCGCAGAATGGCTACACCTTC. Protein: CASSLTSQGAQNGYTF.

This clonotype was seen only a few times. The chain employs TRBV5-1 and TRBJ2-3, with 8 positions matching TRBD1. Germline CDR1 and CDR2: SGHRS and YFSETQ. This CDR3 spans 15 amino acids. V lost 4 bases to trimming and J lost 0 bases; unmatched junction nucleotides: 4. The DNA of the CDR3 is TGCGCCAGCAGCCACCGACAGGGGAGCACAGATACGCAGTATTTT. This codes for CASSHRQGSTDTQYF.

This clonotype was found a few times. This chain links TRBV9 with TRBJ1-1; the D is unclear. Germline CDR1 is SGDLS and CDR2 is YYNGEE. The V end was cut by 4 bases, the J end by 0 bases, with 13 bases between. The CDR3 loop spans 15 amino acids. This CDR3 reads CASSPRALMNTEAFF. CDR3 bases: TGTGCCAGCAGCCCCCGTGCGTTAATGAACACTGAAGCTTTCTTT.

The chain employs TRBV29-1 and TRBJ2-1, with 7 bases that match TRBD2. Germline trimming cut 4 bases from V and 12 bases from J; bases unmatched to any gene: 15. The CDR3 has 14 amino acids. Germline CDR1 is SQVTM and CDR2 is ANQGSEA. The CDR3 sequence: CSVGGGLATRGQFF. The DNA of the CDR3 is TGCAGCGTTGGGGGGGGTTTAGCCACCCGTGGGCAGTTCTTC.

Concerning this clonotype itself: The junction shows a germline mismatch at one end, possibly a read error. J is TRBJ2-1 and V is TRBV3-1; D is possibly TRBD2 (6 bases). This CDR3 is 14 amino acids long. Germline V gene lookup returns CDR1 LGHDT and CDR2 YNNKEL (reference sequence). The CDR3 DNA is TGTGCCAGCAGCCCCCTGGCGGGGCCGAGTGAGAAGTTCTTC. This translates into CASSPLAGPSEKFF.

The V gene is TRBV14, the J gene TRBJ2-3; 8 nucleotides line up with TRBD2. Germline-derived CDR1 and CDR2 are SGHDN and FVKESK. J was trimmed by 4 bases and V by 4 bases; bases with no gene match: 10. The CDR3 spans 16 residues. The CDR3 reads CASSPPGGVGADTQYF. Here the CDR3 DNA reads TGTGCCAGCAGCCCCCCGGGAGGGGTAGGGGCAGATACGCAGTATTTT.

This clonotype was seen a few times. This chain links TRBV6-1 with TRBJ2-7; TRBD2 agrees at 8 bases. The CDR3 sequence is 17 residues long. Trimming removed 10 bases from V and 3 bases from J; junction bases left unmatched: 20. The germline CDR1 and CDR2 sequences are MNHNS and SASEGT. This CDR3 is CATSKRAGGLFDYEQYF. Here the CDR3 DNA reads TGTGCCACCTCTAAGAGGGCGGGAGGCCTTTTCGACTACGAGCAGTACTTC.

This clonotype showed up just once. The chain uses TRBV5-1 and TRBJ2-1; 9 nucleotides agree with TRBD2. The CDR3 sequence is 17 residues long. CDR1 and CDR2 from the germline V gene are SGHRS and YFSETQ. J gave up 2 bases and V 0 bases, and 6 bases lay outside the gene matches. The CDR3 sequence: CASSLALAGVAYNEQFF. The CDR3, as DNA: TGCGCCAGCAGCTTGGCGTTAGCGGGAGTCGCCTACAATGAGCAGTTCTTC. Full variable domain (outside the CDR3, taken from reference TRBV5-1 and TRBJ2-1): KAGVTQTPRYLIKTRGQQVTLSCSPISGHRSVSWYQQTPGQGLQFLFEYFSETQRNKGNFPGRFSGRQFSNSRSEMNVSTLELGDSALYLCASSLALAGVAYNEQFFGPGTRLTVL.

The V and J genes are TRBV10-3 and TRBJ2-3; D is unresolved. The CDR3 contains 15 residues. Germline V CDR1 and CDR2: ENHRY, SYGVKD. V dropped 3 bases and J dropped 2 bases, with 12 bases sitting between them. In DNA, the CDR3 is TGTGCCATCAGTGAAATAGTAGGGAACACAGATACGCAGTATTTT. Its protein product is CAISEIVGNTDTQYF.

CDR3 in amino acids: CASSLAEGGRNIQYF. DNA for the CDR3: TGCGCCAGCAGCTTGGCAGAGGGAGGCCGGAACATTCAGTACTTC. The chain recombines TRBV5-1 with TRBJ2-4; a possible D gene is TRBD2 (6 bases). The germline V gene encodes CDR1 SGHRS and CDR2 YFSETQ. The V gene lost 0 bases and the J gene lost 7 bases, with 14 bases spanning the gap. The CDR3 covers 15 residues.